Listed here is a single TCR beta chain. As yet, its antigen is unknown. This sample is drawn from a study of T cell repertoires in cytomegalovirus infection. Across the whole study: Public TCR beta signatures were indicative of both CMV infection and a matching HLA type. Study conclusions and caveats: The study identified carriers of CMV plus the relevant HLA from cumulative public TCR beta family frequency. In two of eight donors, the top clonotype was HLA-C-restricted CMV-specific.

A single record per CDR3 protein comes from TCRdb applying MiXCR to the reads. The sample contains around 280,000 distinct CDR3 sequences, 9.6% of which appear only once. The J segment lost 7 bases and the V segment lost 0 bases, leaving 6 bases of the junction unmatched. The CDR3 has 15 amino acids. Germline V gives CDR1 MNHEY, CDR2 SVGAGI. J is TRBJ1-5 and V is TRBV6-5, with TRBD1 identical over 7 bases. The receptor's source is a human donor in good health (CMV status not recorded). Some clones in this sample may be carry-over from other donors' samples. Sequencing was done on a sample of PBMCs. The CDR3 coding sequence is TGTGCCAGCAGTTACTCGAGACAGGGAATACAGCCCCAGCATTTT. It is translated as CASSYSRQGIQPQHF.